This T cell receptor (beta chain) was captured in a study of metastatic and nonmetastatic thyroid tumors. A word on this clone: Its antigen is not identified. A much larger clone lies a single base off, so this may be a read error.

Deletions cut 5 bases from V and 4 bases from J, with 8 bases between. The CDR3 is made up of 12 amino acids. CDR1 SEHNR and CDR2 FQNEAQ come from the germline V gene (reference sequence). Study outcomes and limitations: TCR beta diversity was reportedly significantly higher in malignant thyroid tumors than benign nodules, in blood and tumor.

With MiXCR, TCRdb reprocessed the PCR reads. The table includes about 16,000 clones, about 25% detected once. All patients were treatment-naive before thyroid surgery. Sequencing was done on a sample of blood. This receptor was obtained from a male donor with papillary thyroid cancer or a benign thyroid nodule (not recorded which). Some clones in this sample may be carry-over from other donors' samples. The chain is built from TRBV7-9 and TRBJ2-5; the D is unclear. The chain's CDR3 is CASSTDGETQYF. The CDR3 bases are TGTGCCAGCAGCACGGACGGAGAGACCCAGTACTTC.